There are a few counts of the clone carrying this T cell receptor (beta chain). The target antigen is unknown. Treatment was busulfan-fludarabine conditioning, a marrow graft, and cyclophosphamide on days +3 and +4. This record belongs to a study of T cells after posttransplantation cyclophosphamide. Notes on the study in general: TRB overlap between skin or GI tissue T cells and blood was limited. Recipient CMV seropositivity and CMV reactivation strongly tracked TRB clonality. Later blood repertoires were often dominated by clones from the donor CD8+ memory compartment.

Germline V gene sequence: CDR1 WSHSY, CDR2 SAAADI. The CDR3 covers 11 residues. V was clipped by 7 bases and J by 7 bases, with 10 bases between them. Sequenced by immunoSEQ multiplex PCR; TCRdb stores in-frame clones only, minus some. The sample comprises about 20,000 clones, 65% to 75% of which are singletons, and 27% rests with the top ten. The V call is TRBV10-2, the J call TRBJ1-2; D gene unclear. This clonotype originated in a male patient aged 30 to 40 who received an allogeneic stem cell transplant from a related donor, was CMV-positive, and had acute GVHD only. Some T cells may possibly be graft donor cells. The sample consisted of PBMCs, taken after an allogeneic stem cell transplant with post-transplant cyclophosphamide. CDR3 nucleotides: TGCGCCAGCACCCGAGGTAGTGGCTACACCTTC. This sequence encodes CASTRGSGYTF.